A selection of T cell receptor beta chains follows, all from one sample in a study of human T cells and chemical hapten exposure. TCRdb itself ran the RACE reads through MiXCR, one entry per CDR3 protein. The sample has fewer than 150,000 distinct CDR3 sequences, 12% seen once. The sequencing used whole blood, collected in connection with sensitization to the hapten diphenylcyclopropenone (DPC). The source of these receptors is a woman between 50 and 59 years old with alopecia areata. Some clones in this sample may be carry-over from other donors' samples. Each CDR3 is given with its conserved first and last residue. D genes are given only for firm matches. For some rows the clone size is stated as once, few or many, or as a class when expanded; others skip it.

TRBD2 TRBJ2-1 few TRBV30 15 CAWRTGTSGRNEQFF TGTGCCTGGAGGACGGGGACTAGCGGGAGAAATGAGCAGTTCTTC
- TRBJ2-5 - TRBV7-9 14 CASSFSQGRETQYF TGTGCCAGCAGCTTCTCCCAGGGTAGAGAGACCCAGTACTTC
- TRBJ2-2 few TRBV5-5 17 CASSLEGEGGKGGELFF TGTGCCAGCAGCTTGGAAGGAGAAGGAGGAAAGGGCGGGGAGCTGTTTTTT
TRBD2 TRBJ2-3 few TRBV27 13 CASSGLAGGWGYF TGTGCCAGCAGTGGACTAGCGGGAGGTTGGGGCTATTTT
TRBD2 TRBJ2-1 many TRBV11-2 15 CASSLQRESYNEQFF TGTGCCAGCAGCTTGCAGCGGGAATCCTACAATGAGCAGTTCTTC
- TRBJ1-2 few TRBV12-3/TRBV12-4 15 CASSLGQSGLYGYTF TGTGCCAGCAGTTTAGGGCAGTCAGGTCTCTATGGCTACACCTTC
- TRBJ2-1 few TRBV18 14 CASSPRGAQEEQFF TGTGCCAGCTCACCACGCGGGGCCCAGGAGGAGCAGTTCTTC
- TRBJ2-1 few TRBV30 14 CAWSVGRSYNEQFF TGTGCCTGGAGTGTAGGGAGGTCCTACAATGAGCAGTTCTTC
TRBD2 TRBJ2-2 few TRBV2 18 CASKGRGLAALNTGELFF TGTGCCAGCAAAGGCAGAGGACTAGCGGCTTTGAACACCGGGGAGCTGTTTTTT
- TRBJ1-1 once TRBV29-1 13 CSVVEGGGTEAFF TGCAGCGTTGTCGAGGGAGGGGGCACTGAAGCTTTCTTT
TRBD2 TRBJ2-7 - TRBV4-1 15 CASRPLAGGPYEQYF TGCGCCAGCAGGCCATTAGCGGGAGGGCCCTACGAGCAGTACTTC
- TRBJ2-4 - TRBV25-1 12 CASSVSKNIQYF TGTGCCAGCAGTGTCTCCAAAAACATTCAGTACTTC
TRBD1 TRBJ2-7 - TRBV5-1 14 CASSRGQGTDEQYF TGCGCCAGCAGCCGAGGACAGGGGACGGACGAGCAGTACTTC
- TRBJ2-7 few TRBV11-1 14 CASSYSGGSLGQYF TGTGCCAGCAGCTACAGCGGAGGCTCTTTAGGGCAGTACTTC
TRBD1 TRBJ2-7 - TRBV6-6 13 CASRGGTGDEQYF TGTGCCAGCAGAGGCGGGACAGGGGACGAGCAGTACTTC
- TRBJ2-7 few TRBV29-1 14 CSVEDTSGNYEQYF TGCAGCGTTGAAGATACCTCAGGGAATTACGAGCAGTACTTC
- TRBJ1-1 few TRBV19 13 CAIRPQGNTEAFF TGTGCCATTAGGCCACAGGGGAACACTGAAGCTTTCTTT
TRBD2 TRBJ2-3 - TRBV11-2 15 CASSFTSGGRDTQYF TGTGCCAGCAGCTTTACTAGCGGGGGGCGAGATACGCAGTATTTT
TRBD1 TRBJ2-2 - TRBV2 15 CASRRDSTTTGELFF TGTGCCAGCAGAAGGGACAGTACTACCACCGGGGAGCTGTTTTTT
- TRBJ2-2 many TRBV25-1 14 CASSEFRNSGELFF TGTGCCAGCAGTGAATTTAGGAACTCCGGGGAGCTGTTTTTT
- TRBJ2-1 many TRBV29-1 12 CSVVSTYNEQFF TGCAGCGTTGTTAGCACCTACAATGAGCAGTTCTTC
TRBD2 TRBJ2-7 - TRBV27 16 CASSPYLAGASYEQYF TGTGCCAGCAGTCCTTATCTAGCGGGAGCTTCCTACGAGCAGTACTTC
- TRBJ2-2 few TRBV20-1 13 CSARGMNTGELFF TGCAGTGCCCGGGGGATGAACACCGGGGAGCTGTTTTTT
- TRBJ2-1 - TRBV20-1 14 CSAYTRDGYNEQFF TGCAGTGCTTACACCCGGGACGGATACAATGAGCAGTTCTTC
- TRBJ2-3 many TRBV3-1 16 CASSQEGRGYTDTQYF TGTGCCAGCAGCCAAGAAGGCAGGGGCTACACAGATACGCAGTATTTT
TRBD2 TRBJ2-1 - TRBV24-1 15 CATSQFSSGSDEQFF TGTGCCACCAGTCAGTTTTCTAGCGGGAGTGATGAGCAGTTCTTC
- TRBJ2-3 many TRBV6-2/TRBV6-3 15 CASRGGQESADTQYF TGTGCCAGCAGGGGAGGACAGGAGAGCGCAGATACGCAGTATTTT
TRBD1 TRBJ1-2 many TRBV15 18 CATSRHRDSRTLNYGYTF TGTGCCACCAGCAGGCACCGGGACAGCCGGACCCTGAACTATGGCTACACCTTC